This TCR beta chain comes out of a study of OX40 agonist ivuxolimab in advanced cancers. At the level of the study: In this cohort, patients received ivuxolimab, an agonistic anti-OX40 (CD134) antibody. From about 20 to 80 years was the age range, with a mean of roughly 59 years, and over 80% were male. Study observations and caveats: Antigen specificity of clonally expanded peripheral T cells was not established. Dosing at 0.1 to 3.0 mg/kg was accompanied by clonal expansion of CD4+ and CD8+ blood T cells by week 6.

Comments on this clone: Its antigen is currently unknown.

Method: immunoSEQ multiplex PCR; TCRdb's copy keeps in-frame clones and lacks some. The repertoire holds 69,000 or so clones, approximately 89% seen once, with roughly 0.59% in the top ten. Here the sequenced sample was CD4+ or CD8+ T cells sorted from blood, taken in a trial of the OX40 agonist ivuxolimab. This receptor was identified in an adult with an advanced solid tumor such as melanoma, head and neck, liver or kidney cancer.

CDR3 bases: TGCGCCAGCAGCTTGGTATCAGGGGGCCAGGGCACCGGGGAGCTGTTTTTT. Protein: CASSLVSGGQGTGELFF. The chain couples TRBV5-1 to TRBJ2-2; 8 bases match TRBD1. This CDR3 has 17 amino acids. V lost 0 bases and J lost 4; bases outside the gene matches: 8. Germline assignment: CDR1 SGHRS and CDR2 YFSETQ.